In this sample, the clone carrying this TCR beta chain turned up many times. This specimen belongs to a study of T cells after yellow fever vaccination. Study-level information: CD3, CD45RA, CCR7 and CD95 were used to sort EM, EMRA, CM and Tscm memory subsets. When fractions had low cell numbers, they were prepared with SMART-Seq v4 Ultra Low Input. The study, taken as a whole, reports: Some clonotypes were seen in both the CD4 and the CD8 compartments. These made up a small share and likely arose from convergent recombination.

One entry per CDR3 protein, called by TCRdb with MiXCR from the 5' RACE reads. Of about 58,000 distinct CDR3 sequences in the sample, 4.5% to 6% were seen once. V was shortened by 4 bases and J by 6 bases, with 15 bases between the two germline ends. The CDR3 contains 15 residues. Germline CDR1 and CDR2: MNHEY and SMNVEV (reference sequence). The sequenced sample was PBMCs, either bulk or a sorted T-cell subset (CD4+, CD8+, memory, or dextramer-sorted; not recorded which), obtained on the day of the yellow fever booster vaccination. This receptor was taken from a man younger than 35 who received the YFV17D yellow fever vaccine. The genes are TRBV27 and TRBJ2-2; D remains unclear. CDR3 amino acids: CASSSGNRFAGELFF. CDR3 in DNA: TGTGCCAGCAGTTCGGGTAACCGGTTCGCCGGGGAGCTGTTTTTT.